This T cell receptor (beta chain) emerged from a study of blood T cell repertoires in COVID-19. Study at large: T cells, B-cell-depleted T cells, or PBMCs supplied cDNA or gDNA.

The repertoire was sequenced with immunoSEQ multiplex PCR; TCRdb's copy has only in-frame clones and lacks some. The sample consists of over 400,000 clones, about 88% of them appearing once. J lost 3 bases, V lost 4 bases, and 2 bases had no gene match. CDR1 and CDR2 (germline): ENHRY, SYGVKD. The CDR3 runs 14 residues. Patients in Seattle were enrolled during active infection, then followed longitudinally. Sequencing used peripheral blood. The genes are TRBV10-3 and TRBJ1-4, with 7 bases that match TRBD1. This receptor was taken from a woman in her fifties or sixties with COVID-19, enrolled during active disease. In DNA form, the CDR3 reads TGTGCCATCAGTGGGGACAGTGCTAATGAAAAACTGTTTTTT. Amino acid sequence: CAISGDSANEKLFF.